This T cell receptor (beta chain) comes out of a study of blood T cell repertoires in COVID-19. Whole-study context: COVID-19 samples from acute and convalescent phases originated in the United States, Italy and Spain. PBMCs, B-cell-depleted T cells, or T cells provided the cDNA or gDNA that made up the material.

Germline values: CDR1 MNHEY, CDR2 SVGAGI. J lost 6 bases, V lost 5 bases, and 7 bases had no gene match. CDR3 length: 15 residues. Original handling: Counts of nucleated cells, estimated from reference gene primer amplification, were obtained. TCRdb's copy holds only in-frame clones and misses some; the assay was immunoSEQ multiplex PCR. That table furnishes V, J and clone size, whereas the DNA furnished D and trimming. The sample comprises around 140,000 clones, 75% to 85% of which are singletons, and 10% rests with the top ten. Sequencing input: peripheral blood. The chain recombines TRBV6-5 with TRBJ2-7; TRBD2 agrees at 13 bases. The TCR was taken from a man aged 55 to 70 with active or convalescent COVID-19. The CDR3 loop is CASSRTSGSIFEQYV. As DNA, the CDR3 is TGTGCCAGCAGTAGGACTAGCGGGAGTATATTCGAGCAGTACGTC.